The clone carrying this T cell receptor (beta chain) was observed once. Per the germline V gene, CDR1 is MNHEY and CDR2 is SMNVEV (reference sequence). V lost 6 bases, J lost 4 bases, and 4 bases lay in between. This CDR3 comprises 11 residues. The data stem from a study of T cell changes during pregnancy in multiple sclerosis. The table came from immunoSEQ multiplex PCR; TCRdb's copy has only in-frame clones and leaves some out. Among about 51,000 clones listed, around 93% were seen once. This sequence originates from a female donor with multiple sclerosis, enrolled in a pregnancy study. The gene calls are TRBV27 and TRBJ2-1; no firm D call. The sample consisted of peripheral blood, taken in the second trimester of pregnancy. The CDR3 spells CASSQYNEQFF. In DNA, the CDR3 is TGTGCCAGCAGCCAATACAATGAGCAGTTCTTC.